Shown below are 24 T cell receptor beta chains from a single sample sequenced in a study of cytomegalovirus exposure and HLA in healthy donors. Clones were sequenced by immunoSEQ multiplex PCR, and TCRdb holds only the in-frame ones, with some missing. Among 200,000 to 300,000 clones listed, about 90% were seen once. Material: PBMCs. These receptors all come from a man aged 18 to 30 in good health and CMV-seropositive.

V and J are TRBV18 and TRBJ1-2; 9 bases agree with TRBD1. Per the germline V gene, CDR1 is KGHSH and CDR2 is LQKENI. V lost 3 bases and J lost 7; bases outside the gene matches: 12. The CDR3 has 16 residues. As DNA, the CDR3 is TGTGCCAGCTCACCGTCGAATCAGGGACAGGGAGGTGGCTACACCTTC. It yields the protein CASSPSNQGQGGGYTF.

This clone has just one count. This chain uses TRBV14 with TRBJ2-7, with 11 bases lining up with TRBD2. The CDR3 sequence is 17 residues long. Looked up from germline, CDR1 is SGHDN and CDR2 is FVKESK. After removal of 3 bases from V and 4 bases from J, the junction contained 11 bases not matched to a gene. CDR3 DNA: TGTGCCAGCAGCCAGTTTCCGCTGACTAGCGGGACGTACGAGCAGTACTTC. Its translation is CASSQFPLTSGTYEQYF.

The chain recombines TRBV7-8 with TRBJ1-5; TRBD1 aligns across 7 bases. The CDR3 runs to 14 residues. The V gene end was trimmed by 5 bases and the J gene end by 7 bases; junction bases not matched to a gene: 8. The germline CDR1 and CDR2 sequences are SGHVS and FQNEAQ. The CDR3 region is CASSDAGGRQPQHF. The CDR3 nucleotides read TGTGCCAGCAGCGACGCAGGGGGAAGGCAGCCCCAGCATTTT.

This chain connects TRBV7-9 to TRBJ2-5, with 11 positions matching TRBD2. V was pared by 1 base and J by 5 bases, with 6 bases of the junction left unmatched. CDR3 length: 16 residues. Germline CDR1 is SEHNR and CDR2 is FQNEAQ (reference sequence). The CDR3 here is CASSLVLAGGRETQYF. CDR3 nucleotide sequence: TGTGCCAGCAGCTTAGTCCTAGCGGGAGGACGGGAGACCCAGTACTTC.

In the case of this clone: Other DNA sequences in the same sample also yield this CDR3. V is TRBV11-2 and J is TRBJ2-7, with D unresolved. This CDR3 has 12 amino acids. Germline CDR1 and CDR2: SGHAT and FQNNGV. The germline V and J ends were trimmed by 1 base and 4 bases, with 5 bases remaining between them. In nucleotides, the CDR3 is TGTGCCAGCAGCTTAGGAGTATACGAGCAGTACTTC. It specifies CASSLGVYEQYF.

The V gene is TRBV4-3, the J gene TRBJ2-7; 7 bases fit TRBD1. CDR3 size: 15 residues. Trimming took 1 base from V and 2 from J; bases not matched to a gene: 5. Per the germline V gene, CDR1 is LGHNA and CDR2 is YSLEER. The DNA of the CDR3 is TGCGCCAGCAGCCAAGCGGGGACAGAGACCTACGAGCAGTACTTC. Translating gives CASSQAGTETYEQYF.

V gene TRBV12-5 combines with J gene TRBJ1-3; D gene ambiguous. V lost 2 bases and J 11 bases, leaving 13 bases between the germline ends. The CDR3 has 13 amino acids. Per germline, CDR1 LGHNT and CDR2 FRNRAP. For the CDR3, the DNA is TGTGCTAGTGGTTTGTCTACCGTTAGCGCCATATATTTT. Translated, it gives CASGLSTVSAIYF.

The chain joins TRBV28 to TRBJ2-7, with TRBD2 matching over 11 bases. Trimming at V came to 6 bases and at J to 2 bases, leaving 9 bases not matched to a gene. This CDR3 is built from 16 residues. Looked up from germline, CDR1 is MDHEN and CDR2 is SYDVKM. CDR3 in amino acids: CASRITGTSGPYEQYF. CDR3 nucleotide sequence: TGTGCCAGCAGGATAACCGGGACTAGCGGTCCCTACGAGCAGTACTTC.

The chain employs TRBV19 and TRBJ1-1; D not certain. The CDR3 extends over 11 amino acids. Germline loops: CDR1 LNHDA, CDR2 SQIVND (reference sequence). V was trimmed by 9 bases and J by 5 bases, leaving 10 bases between them. Here the CDR3 reads CASPILTEAFF. CDR3 DNA sequence: TGTGCCAGCCCTATCCTTACTGAAGCTTTCTTT.

This chain uses TRBV7-2 with TRBJ1-1; weak D call: TRBD1 (5 bases). Between the trimmed V and J ends, which lost 4 bases and 1 base, there was a span of 13 bases. The germline gives CDR1 SGHTA, CDR2 FQGNSA. CDR3 length equals 15 residues. CDR3 residues: CASSSLLQANTEAFF. CDR3 bases: TGTGCCAGCAGCTCGCTATTACAGGCGAACACTGAAGCTTTCTTT.

The V call is TRBV11-1, the J call TRBJ2-7; 8 nucleotides agree with TRBD1. CDR3 length: 14 amino acids. From germline, CDR1 is SGHAT and CDR2 FQDESV (reference sequence). V lost 1 base and J lost 5; bases outside the gene matches: 4. The CDR3, as DNA: TGTGCCAGCAGCTTAGGACAGACAGGGGACGAGCAGTACTTC. Its translation: CASSLGQTGDEQYF.

This clone was seen a handful of times. The rearrangement links TRBV7-2 to TRBJ2-7, with 9 bases matching TRBD1. V lost 4 bases, J lost 3 bases, and 7 bases stayed unmatched. Germline V gene data show CDR1 as SGHTA and CDR2 as FQGNSA. The CDR3 totals 15 residues. The CDR3 coding sequence is TGTGCCAGCAGCTCAGGACAGGGGTGGTTCTACGAGCAGTACTTC. This codes for CASSSGQGWFYEQYF.

J is TRBJ2-6 and V is TRBV28; D is possibly TRBD1 (5 bases). This CDR3 comprises 17 residues. The ends were cut back, 5 bases at V and 0 bases at J, with 14 bases in the middle. The germline V gene has CDR1 MDHEN and CDR2 SYDVKM. In nucleotides, the CDR3 is TGTGCCAGCAGTCGCCGACAGTTTTTCTCTGGGGCCAACGTCCTGACTTTC. Translating gives CASSRRQFFSGANVLTF.

The chain uses TRBV28 and TRBJ2-7; 7 positions match TRBD1. Per germline, CDR1 MDHEN and CDR2 SYDVKM. This CDR3 contains 14 residues. V lost 6 bases, J lost 1 base, and 6 bases stayed unmatched. The CDR3 sequence is CASSTGTDSYEQYF. CDR3 in DNA: TGTGCCAGCAGCACCGGGACAGATTCCTACGAGCAGTACTTC.

The DNA for the CDR3 is TGTGCCAGCAGTTTTACTTACAATGAGCAGTTCTTC. Translating gives CASSFTYNEQFF. The J gene is TRBJ2-1, the V gene TRBV27; D gene unclear. Trimming left V 3 bases short and J 4 bases short, with 4 bases between. The CDR3 loop spans 12 amino acids. Germline CDR1 is MNHEY and CDR2 is SMNVEV (reference sequence).

The V and J genes are TRBV18 and TRBJ2-1; D perhaps matches TRBD1 (6 bases). The CDR3 has 12 amino acids. In germline, CDR1 is KGHSH, CDR2 LQKENI. Trimming stripped 4 bases from V and 9 bases from J, with 10 bases between. DNA of the CDR3: TGTGCCAGCTCACTAGGGGGTGGTGAGCAGTTCTTC. Amino acids: CASSLGGGEQFF. The complete variable domain, with remaining parts taken from reference TRBV18 and TRBJ2-1, reads NAGVMQNPRHLVRRRGQEARLRCSPMKGHSHVYWYRQLPEEGLKFMVYLQKENIIDESGMPKERFSAEFPKEGPSILRIQQVVRGDSAAYFCASSLGGGEQFFGPGTRLTVL.

In its sample, this clone was seen once. The chain joins TRBV7-3 to TRBJ2-7; perhaps D is TRBD1 or TRBD2 (5 bases each). The CDR3 sequence is 14 residues long. Germline V gives CDR1 SGHTA, CDR2 FQGTGA. Trimming shortened V by 4 bases and J by 2 bases, and 12 bases separated the two germline ends. CDR3 residues: CASSSGTAPYEQYF. CDR3 in DNA: TGTGCCAGCAGCTCCGGGACGGCCCCCTACGAGCAGTACTTC.

The chain combines TRBV10-3 with TRBJ2-7, with TRBD2 matching over 10 bases. Trimming took 9 bases from V and 7 from J; bases not matched to a gene: 6. The CDR3 sequence is 12 residues long. Germline V gene lookup returns CDR1 ENHRY and CDR2 SYGVKD. This chain's CDR3 is CAISGRSLEQYF. The CDR3 coding sequence is TGTGCCATTAGCGGGAGGAGTCTAGAGCAGTACTTC.

The chain employs TRBV7-2 and TRBJ1-2; 7 nucleotides agree with TRBD1. This CDR3 is 13 amino acids long. The V segment lost 3 bases and the J segment 8 bases; nucleotides outside the gene matches: 6. Germline CDR1 SGHTA, CDR2 FQGNSA. CDR3 residues: CASSFSGGEGYTF. CDR3 nucleotides: TGTGCCAGCAGCTTTTCAGGGGGTGAAGGCTACACCTTC. The full variable domain, with the rest looked up from reference TRBV7-2 and TRBJ1-2, is GAGVSQSPSNKVTEKGKDVELRCDPISGHTALYWYRQSLGQGLEFLIYFQGNSAPDKSGLPSDRFSAERTGGSVSTLTIQRTQQEDSAVYLCASSFSGGEGYTFGSGTRLTVV.

This chain links TRBV29-1 with TRBJ2-7, with 11 bases aligning to TRBD1. CDR1 is SQVTM and CDR2 is ANQGSEA in the germline V gene. V trimming: 7 bases; J trimming: 6 bases; junction bases outside the gene matches: 11. The CDR3 runs to 14 residues. The CDR3 loop reads CSATRWDRGAEQYF. CDR3 nucleotide sequence: TGCAGCGCCACAAGATGGGACAGGGGGGCCGAGCAGTACTTC.

This clone appeared a few times. The chain joins TRBV5-1 to TRBJ1-1; D might be TRBD1 (5 bases). This CDR3 has 14 amino acids. Per germline, CDR1 SGHRS and CDR2 YFSETQ. Between the trimmed V and J ends, which lost 1 base and 3 bases, there was a span of 10 bases. The CDR3 DNA sequence: TGCGCCAGCAGCTTGCAGGGCTGGGACACTGAAGCTTTCTTT. This gives the protein CASSLQGWDTEAFF. The full variable domain, its missing parts supplied by reference TRBV5-1 and TRBJ1-1, is KAGVTQTPRYLIKTRGQQVTLSCSPISGHRSVSWYQQTPGQGLQFLFEYFSETQRNKGNFPGRFSGRQFSNSRSEMNVSTLELGDSALYLCASSLQGWDTEAFFGQGTRLTVV.

This chain uses TRBV11-2 with TRBJ2-2, with D perhaps matching TRBD1 (5 bases). There are 15 residues in the CDR3. Germline V lookup: CDR1 SGHAT, CDR2 FQNNGV. V lost 1 base to trimming and J lost 6 bases, with 12 bases between them. The CDR3 DNA follows: TGTGCCAGCAGCTTAGTTTGGGCAGGGTCCGGGGAGCTGTTTTTT. Protein: CASSLVWAGSGELFF.

This clone has a single count. CDR3 sequence: CAWRHSGFQFF. The CDR3 bases are TGTGCCTGGAGACATAGCGGGTTTCAGTTCTTC. The chain recombines TRBV30 with TRBJ2-1; 7 bases are a match to TRBD2. The germline V gene has CDR1 GTSNPN and CDR2 SVGIG (reference sequence). Unmatched junction bases numbered 6, after V lost 3 bases and J lost 13 bases. The CDR3 is 11 amino acids.

The chain has TRBV7-2 and TRBJ2-1, with a tentative D call TRBD2 (5 bases). This CDR3 has 14 residues. Germline loops: CDR1 SGHTA, CDR2 FQGNSA. V was shortened by 5 bases and J by 5 bases, with 13 bases between the two germline ends. DNA for the CDR3: TGTGCCAGCAGCCCCCTCTCCGGGGACAATGAGCAGTTCTTC. It specifies CASSPLSGDNEQFF.